The T cell receptor (beta chain) under discussion was sequenced for a study of shared clonotypes between healthy human individuals. The V and J ends lost 5 bases and 2 bases, in that order; junction bases with no gene match: 9. This CDR3 spans 16 amino acids. Germline CDR1 reads SGHAT; CDR2 reads FQNNGV. TCRdb keeps only in-frame clones here, not all; method: immunoSEQ multiplex PCR. The repertoire holds approximately 480,000 clones, with 75% to 80% as singletons. V gene TRBV11-2 combines with J gene TRBJ2-5, with 9 nucleotides matching TRBD1. The source is a woman in her forties in good health. Some clones in this sample may be carry-over from other donors' samples. Sequences were obtained from PBMCs. The CDR3 reads CASSGAGQGKQETQYF. As DNA, the CDR3 is TGTGCCAGCAGCGGGGCGGGACAGGGCAAACAAGAGACCCAGTACTTC.